Listed below are T cell receptor beta chains from one sample, sequenced in a study of radiotherapy plus CTLA-4 blockade in lung cancer. Clones were sequenced by immunoSEQ multiplex PCR, and TCRdb holds only the in-frame ones, with some missing. Of over 45,000 clones in the sample, 70% to 80% were seen once. Here the sequenced sample was peripheral blood, taken from a patient treated with radiotherapy plus ipilimumab. These receptors were collected from a human donor with non-small cell lung cancer who had a complete response to radiotherapy plus ipilimumab. Both conserved end residues are part of each CDR3. A D gene is named only where the DNA matches it firmly. Clone size is given for some rows only: seen once, a few or many times, or a class if the clone is expanded.

size	V	D	J	CDR3	DNA
once	TRBV19	TRBD1	TRBJ2-1	CASSTPGQGSYNEQFF	TGTGCCAGTAGTACCCCCGGACAGGGATCCTACAATGAGCAGTTCTTC
.	TRBV28	.	TRBJ1-2	CASSPGHANYGYTF	TGTGCCAGCAGCCCGGGACACGCTAACTATGGCTACACCTTC
.	TRBV30	.	TRBJ2-7	CAWSGQGYEQYF	TGTGCCTGGAGTGGTCAGGGCTACGAGCAGTACTTC
.	TRBV7-2	.	TRBJ1-1	CASSLVFFEAFF	TGTGCCAGCAGCTTAGTATTTTTTGAAGCTTTCTTT
.	TRBV7-6	.	TRBJ1-2	CASSLGTDYYGYTF	TGTGCCAGCAGCTTAGGGACGGACTACTATGGCTACACCTTC
.	TRBV13	.	TRBJ2-1	CASSLGDTLQQFF	TGTGCCAGCAGCTTAGGCGACACTCTCCAGCAGTTCTTC
.	TRBV7-2	.	TRBJ2-4	CASSPRLRGNIQYF	TGTGCCAGCAGCCCTCGACTACGGGGGAACATTCAGTACTTC
.	TRBV9	TRBD1	TRBJ1-1	CASSETPGGYVEAFF	TGTGCCAGCAGCGAAACCCCAGGGGGCTATGTTGAAGCTTTCTTT
once	TRBV7-8	TRBD1	TRBJ2-1	CASSSSGGEFF	TGTGCCAGCAGCTCCTCAGGGGGCGAATTCTTC
once	TRBV29-1	TRBD1	TRBJ2-3	CSVEDRGSTDTQYF	TGCAGCGTCGAGGACAGGGGTAGCACAGATACGCAGTATTTT
.	TRBV18	.	TRBJ1-3	CASSPSTLTGGSGNTIYF	TGTGCCAGCTCACCGTCGACCCTAACCGGGGGCTCTGGAAACACCATATATTTT
.	TRBV4-1	TRBD1	TRBJ1-5	CASSQDFRTGASNQPQHF	TGCGCCAGCAGCCAAGACTTTAGGACAGGGGCTAGCAATCAGCCCCAGCATTTT
.	TRBV5-1	.	TRBJ1-2	CASSPYGGQFPQGYTF	TGCGCCAGCAGCCCCTATGGCGGACAGTTCCCCCAGGGCTACACCTTC
medium-sized	TRBV7-9	TRBD1	TRBJ1-1	CASSLGQLNTEAFF	TGTGCCAGCAGCTTGGGACAGCTTAACACTGAAGCTTTCTTT
.	TRBV14	TRBD1	TRBJ1-5	CASSQDLRGRHQPQHF	TGTGCCAGCAGCCAAGACCTCAGGGGGCGTCATCAGCCCCAGCATTTT
.	TRBV5-6	.	TRBJ2-1	CASSLVGYNEQFF	TGTGCCAGCAGCTTGGTCGGGTACAATGAGCAGTTCTTC
once	TRBV9	.	TRBJ1-5	CASSFSGDSNQPQHF	TGTGCCAGCAGCTTCTCAGGGGATAGCAATCAGCCCCAGCATTTT
.	TRBV5-1	.	TRBJ2-6	CASSLEGAGANVLTF	TGCGCCAGCAGCTTGGAAGGGGCCGGGGCCAACGTCCTGACTTTC
.	TRBV10-3	.	TRBJ2-1	CAISDLQDWRREDEQFF	TGTGCCATCAGTGACCTCCAGGACTGGAGAAGAGAGGATGAGCAGTTCTTC
.	TRBV29-1	TRBD2	TRBJ2-1	CSVEGWTSGRPVFVQFF	TGCAGCGTTGAAGGTTGGACTAGCGGGAGGCCCGTTTTCGTGCAGTTCTTC
.	TRBV19	TRBD1	TRBJ1-4	CASSAGTGGESNEKLFF	TGTGCCAGTAGTGCCGGGACAGGGGGAGAGTCTAATGAAAAACTGTTTTTT
once	TRBV25-1	TRBD1	TRBJ2-1	CASTGQGGHNEQFF	TGTGCCAGCACGGGACAGGGAGGCCACAATGAGCAGTTCTTC
few	TRBV5-6	TRBD1	TRBJ1-3	CASSSTGVEGNTIYF	TGTGCCAGCAGCTCAACAGGGGTAGAAGGAAACACCATATATTTT
.	TRBV19	.	TRBJ1-5	CATHPTAGSNQPQHF	TGTGCCACTCACCCGACGGCAGGGAGCAATCAGCCCCAGCATTTT
.	TRBV5-4	TRBD1	TRBJ1-2	CASSARQGWYGYTF	TGTGCCAGCAGCGCTCGACAGGGCTGGTATGGCTACACCTTC
.	TRBV7-8	TRBD1	TRBJ1-1	CASSLVAGGYTEAFF	TGTGCCAGCAGCTTAGTCGCAGGGGGGTACACTGAAGCTTTCTTT
once	TRBV27	TRBD1	TRBJ1-1	CASSSGQGGGTEAFF	TGTGCCAGCAGTTCGGGACAGGGTGGTGGAACTGAAGCTTTCTTT
.	TRBV14	TRBD1	TRBJ1-2	CASSLPGQGNYYGYTF	TGTGCCAGCAGCCTTCCGGGACAGGGGAATTATTATGGCTACACCTTC
once	TRBV2	TRBD1	TRBJ1-2	CASRPGTGRYGYTF	TGTGCCAGCAGACCCGGGACAGGGCGCTATGGCTACACCTTC
.	TRBV19	.	TRBJ2-6	CASSIVYSGANVLTF	TGTGCCAGTAGTATAGTTTACTCTGGGGCCAACGTCCTGACTTTC
.	TRBV30	TRBD1	TRBJ1-4	CASSFSSTGVNEKLFF	TGTGCCTCCTCCTTCTCGTCGACAGGGGTTAATGAAAAACTGTTTTTT
.	TRBV7-2	.	TRBJ1-1	CASSPNGPGEAFF	TGTGCCAGCAGCCCCAATGGGCCAGGTGAAGCTTTCTTT
.	TRBV30	TRBD1	TRBJ2-7	CAWVRAGQGPYEQYF	TGTGCCTGGGTACGAGCGGGACAGGGGCCCTACGAGCAGTACTTC
once	TRBV14	TRBD1	TRBJ2-7	CASSPGGSYRSYEQYF	TGTGCCAGCAGCCCAGGGGGCAGCTACCGCTCCTACGAGCAGTACTTC
.	TRBV6-1	TRBD1	TRBJ2-2	CASSEDRGLFTGELFF	TGTGCCAGCAGTGAGGACAGGGGGCTCTTCACCGGGGAGCTGTTTTTT
.	TRBV30	TRBD2	TRBJ2-4	CAWRVAGEIAKNIQYF	TGTGCCTGGAGAGTAGCGGGAGAAATAGCCAAAAACATTCAGTACTTC
.	TRBV7-9	.	TRBJ2-2	CASGQHQGTGELFF	TGTGCCAGTGGACAGCACCAGGGAACCGGGGAGCTGTTTTTT
few	TRBV10-3	TRBD1	TRBJ1-1	CAMGQGGRGTEAFF	TGTGCCATGGGACAGGGCGGGCGGGGGACTGAAGCTTTCTTT
.	TRBV7-9	TRBD1	TRBJ1-6	CASSLTGGGNSPLHF	TGTGCCAGCAGCTTAACAGGGGGGGGTAATTCACCCCTCCACTTT